This TCR beta chain comes out of a study of blood T cell repertoires in COVID-19. The wider study: The origin of the acute and convalescent COVID-19 samples was the United States, Italy and Spain. T cells, B-cell-depleted T cells, or PBMCs supplied cDNA or gDNA.

In the study's own analysis: Reference gene primer amplification gave nucleated cell count estimates. TCRdb's table, derived via immunoSEQ multiplex PCR, lists solely in-frame clones and lacks some. V and J calls and clone size are those listed in that table; D and trimming were worked out from the DNA. The data contain over 60,000 clones, 85% to 90% of them singletons. Germline assignment: CDR1 SEHNR and CDR2 FQNEAQ (reference sequence). V was trimmed by 4 bases and J by 6 bases, leaving 15 bases between them. The CDR3 is 14 amino acids. The V gene is TRBV7-9, the J gene TRBJ1-2; no clear D gene. What was sequenced was peripheral blood. The sequence was collected from a woman older than 75 with active COVID-19. The CDR3 here is CASSSLSRSNGYTF. CDR3 nucleotide sequence: TGTGCCAGCAGCTCCCTCTCGAGGTCGAATGGCTACACCTTC. The whole variable domain, filled in from reference TRBV7-9 and TRBJ1-2, reads DTGVSQNPRHKITKRGQNVTFRCDPISEHNRLYWYRQTLGQGPEFLTYFQNEAQLEKSRLLSDRFSAERPKGSFSTLEIQRTEQGDSAMYLCASSSLSRSNGYTFGSGTRLTVV.